The 14 T cell receptor beta chains in this list originate from one sample, sequenced in a study of cytomegalovirus exposure and HLA in healthy donors. PCR employed 60 Vbeta and 13 Jbeta primers. Some clones are missing from TCRdb's copy, which holds only in-frame ones; the method was immunoSEQ multiplex PCR. The sample holds approximately 180,000 clones, roughly 77% seen once. The sample consisted of PBMCs. The receptors were gathered from a woman in her forties or fifties in good health and CMV-seronegative.

The count of this clone is one. V gene TRBV7-8 combines with J gene TRBJ1-2; tentative D call: TRBD1 (6 bases). The CDR3 has 15 amino acids. Germline V CDR1 and CDR2: SGHVS, FQNEAQ. Trimming took off 5 bases at V and 4 bases at J, with 17 bases between the two ends. The CDR3 sequence: CASSASTGTGYGYTF. The CDR3 coding sequence is TGTGCCAGCAGCGCCAGTACAGGGACGGGCTATGGCTACACCTTC.

The rearrangement joins TRBV7-2 to TRBJ1-2; TRBD1 agrees at 9 bases. The germline CDR1 and CDR2 sequences are SGHTA and FQGNSA. The CDR3 extends over 14 amino acids. Losses at the gene ends were 3 bases for V and 13 bases for J; bases not matched to a gene: 12. CDR3 loop: CASSFAGTGSTTTF. For the CDR3, the DNA is TGTGCCAGCAGCTTCGCCGGGACAGGGAGCACCACCACCTTC.

This clone was found a few times. The gene calls are TRBV18 and TRBJ2-3; 10 nucleotides align to TRBD2. CDR1 is KGHSH, CDR2 LQKENI, per germline. CDR3 length: 15 residues. The junction had 4 bases not matched to a gene; V was cut back by 5 bases and J by 2 bases. The CDR3 coding sequence is TGTGCCAGCTCAGGGCTAGCGGGGGTCACAGATACGCAGTATTTT. It encodes CASSGLAGVTDTQYF.

The rearrangement links TRBV5-5 to TRBJ2-7; the match to TRBD2 covers 11 bases. Germline V gene lookup returns CDR1 SGHKS and CDR2 YYEKEE (reference sequence). CDR3 length equals 14 residues. V gave up 4 bases and J gave up 6 bases; unmatched junction bases: 6. The CDR3 DNA reads as TGTGCCAGCAGCCTACTAGCGGGAGTTGTCGAGCAGTACTTC. This sequence encodes CASSLLAGVVEQYF.

This rearrangement joins TRBV5-6 to TRBJ2-5, with TRBD1 matching over 8 bases. The J call is uncertain, as TRBJ2-7 better fits the DNA end. The CDR3 runs to 15 residues. Germline lookup yields CDR1 SGHDT and CDR2 YYEEEE. CDR3 amino acids: CASSRTDRGGDEQYF. Written as DNA, the CDR3 is TGTGCCAGCAGCCGAACCGACAGGGGAGGCGACGAGCAGTACTTC.

The chain carries TRBV11-2 and TRBJ1-2; 12 positions agree with TRBD1. V lost 3 bases and J lost 1; bases outside the gene matches: 9. CDR1 is SGHAT, CDR2 FQNNGV, per germline. This CDR3 is built from 18 residues. The CDR3 loop reads CASSFAGTGGPINYGYTF. The CDR3 bases are TGTGCCAGCAGCTTCGCCGGGACAGGGGGCCCAATTAACTATGGCTACACCTTC.

DNA of the CDR3: TGTGCCAGCAGTTACCTAGGACAGCAAGCTTTCTTT. This translates into CASSYLGQQAFF. The V call is TRBV6-5, the J call TRBJ1-1, with a tentative D call TRBD1 (6 bases). The CDR3 spans 12 residues. Trimming removed 2 bases at V and 9 bases at J, with 10 bases between. Germline V gene lookup returns CDR1 MNHEY and CDR2 SVGAGI.

This clone was recorded only once. V usage is TRBV5-1 and J usage is TRBJ1-1, with 7 bases that match TRBD1. The CDR3 is made up of 15 amino acids. Trimming removed 4 bases from V and 1 base from J; junction bases left unmatched: 7. Germline V gene lookup returns CDR1 SGHRS and CDR2 YFSETQ. CDR3 DNA sequence: TGCGCCAGCAGCGGGAGACAGGGCCCGAACACTGAAGCTTTCTTT. Protein sequence: CASSGRQGPNTEAFF.

V usage is TRBV9 and J usage is TRBJ2-2; D not certain. The germline V and J ends were trimmed by 3 bases and 1 base, with 10 bases remaining between them. The germline gives CDR1 SGDLS, CDR2 YYNGEE. CDR3 length: 15 residues. The CDR3 loop is CASSDLQLNTGELFF. The CDR3 nucleotides read TGTGCCAGCAGCGATTTACAGCTGAACACCGGGGAGCTGTTTTTT.

This clone has just a few counts. The V call is TRBV29-1, the J call TRBJ1-2, with D perhaps TRBD1 (6 bases). The CDR3 is made up of 11 amino acids. Trimming cost V 5 bases and J 8 bases, with 12 bases left between them. Germline V gene data show CDR1 as SQVTM and CDR2 as ANQGSEA. CDR3: CSVSGGDGYTF. The CDR3 coding sequence is TGCAGCGTTTCTGGGGGCGACGGCTACACCTTC.

This clone was detected only once. The V gene is TRBV6-5, the J gene TRBJ2-2; 8 bases are a match to TRBD1. This CDR3 has 15 residues. Per germline, CDR1 MNHEY and CDR2 SVGAGI. The V gene end was trimmed by 4 bases and the J gene end by 6 bases; junction bases not matched to a gene: 7. In nucleotides, the CDR3 is TGTGCCAGCAGTTCACAGGGGGGAAGAGCCGGGGAGCTGTTTTTT. It yields the protein CASSSQGGRAGELFF.

The genes are TRBV4-2 and TRBJ1-5; no firm D call. Germline loops: CDR1 LGHNA, CDR2 YNFKEQ. V lost 0 bases, J lost 2 bases, and 17 bases lay in between. This CDR3 has 18 amino acids. The CDR3 here is CASSQEGPREVGNQPQHF. CDR3 nucleotides: TGTGCCAGCAGCCAAGAGGGCCCTCGGGAAGTGGGCAATCAGCCCCAGCATTTT.

The chain combines TRBV4-1 with TRBJ2-2; 7 bases are a match to TRBD1. V was clipped by 4 bases and J by 8 bases; unmatched bases: 7. Germline V lookup: CDR1 MGHRA, CDR2 YSYEKL. The length of the CDR3 is 14 residues. The DNA of the CDR3 is TGCGCCAGCAGCCCGGGACAGCTCAAGGGGGAGCTGTTTTTT. This encodes CASSPGQLKGELFF.

The V gene is TRBV19, the J gene TRBJ1-2; a possible D gene is TRBD1 (6 bases). V lost 1 base and J lost 3, with 9 bases in between. This CDR3 is 14 amino acids long. CDR1 is LNHDA and CDR2 is SQIVND in the germline V gene (reference sequence). CDR3 nucleotides: TGTGCCAGTAGTATAGTCAGGACAGACTATGGCTACACCTTC. Residues: CASSIVRTDYGYTF.